The 29 T cell receptor beta chains presented below share a single source sample, sequenced in a study of OX40 agonist ivuxolimab in advanced cancers. Profiled with immunoSEQ multiplex PCR; TCRdb holds only in-frame clones, not every one. The sample holds some 48,000 clones; about 81% are singletons and the top ten take around 7.1%. The sequencing used CD4+ or CD8+ T cells sorted from blood, collected in a trial of the OX40 agonist ivuxolimab. The receptors were sampled from an adult with an advanced solid tumor such as melanoma, head and neck, liver or kidney cancer.

This clone occurred once. This sequence joins TRBV6-1 and TRBJ2-3, with D perhaps TRBD2 (5 bases). The length of the CDR3 is 14 residues. Trimming removed 4 bases from V and 2 bases from J, with 10 bases in between. From germline, CDR1 is MNHNS and CDR2 SASEGT. CDR3 nucleotides: TGTGCCAGCAGTGTTCAGCGGTTCACAGATACGCAGTATTTT. It codes for CASSVQRFTDTQYF.

Here the CDR3 reads CASSPGTSGVYNEQFF. The CDR3 bases are TGTGCCAGCAGCCCCGGGACTAGCGGGGTCTACAATGAGCAGTTCTTC. The chain combines TRBV11-1 with TRBJ2-1, with 13 nucleotides matching TRBD2. Trimming removed 5 bases from V and 3 bases from J; junction bases left unmatched: 4. This CDR3 has 16 residues. Germline values: CDR1 SGHAT, CDR2 FQDESV (reference sequence).

V usage is TRBV18 and J usage is TRBJ1-1; maybe TRBD1 (5 bases). Deletions cut 3 bases from V and 0 bases from J, with 5 bases between. The germline V gene encodes CDR1 KGHSH and CDR2 LQKENI. The CDR3 is 13 residues long. CDR3 amino acids: CASSPRVNTEAFF. CDR3 coding DNA: TGTGCCAGCTCACCCAGGGTGAACACTGAAGCTTTCTTT. Full variable domain (outside the CDR3, taken from reference TRBV18 and TRBJ1-1): NAGVMQNPRHLVRRRGQEARLRCSPMKGHSHVYWYRQLPEEGLKFMVYLQKENIIDESGMPKERFSAEFPKEGPSILRIQQVVRGDSAAYFCASSPRVNTEAFFGQGTRLTVV.

The DNA for the CDR3 is TGTGCCAGCAGCACCGGACAGGGTGAAGCTTTCTTT. It codes for CASSTGQGEAFF. The chain joins TRBV7-2 to TRBJ1-1; 8 bases fit TRBD1. The V and J ends lost 5 bases and 7 bases, in that order; junction bases with no gene match: 3. Looked up from germline, CDR1 is SGHTA and CDR2 is FQGNSA. There are 12 residues in the CDR3.

The V call is TRBV19, the J call TRBJ1-5; TRBD1 aligns across 7 bases. Per the germline V gene, CDR1 is LNHDA and CDR2 is SQIVND (reference sequence). With V trimmed by 3 bases and J by 4 bases, 9 bases remained unmatched. The CDR3 totals 16 residues. CDR3 nucleotide sequence: TGTGCCAGTAGTATCGCCCTGACAGGGCCGAATCAGCCCCAGCATTTT. The encoded protein is CASSIALTGPNQPQHF.

The V and J genes are TRBV10-3 and TRBJ1-5, with D tentatively TRBD1 (5 bases). V was trimmed by 0 bases and J by 7 bases, leaving 22 bases between them. The V gene's germline CDR1 is ENHRY and CDR2 SYGVKD. The CDR3 runs to 18 residues. The DNA of the CDR3 is TGTGCCATCAGTGAGTCGAAAGGGGCAGGGCTTTTTATGCAGCCCCAGCATTTT. Its protein is CAISESKGAGLFMQPQHF.

This clone came up once. This sequence joins TRBV19 and TRBJ2-7, with D possibly being TRBD2 (6 bases). This CDR3 contains 14 residues. The germline V and J ends were trimmed by 0 bases and 3 bases, with 9 bases remaining between them. The germline CDR1 and CDR2 sequences are LNHDA and SQIVND (reference sequence). CDR3 nucleotide sequence: TGTGCCAGTAGTATAGAGGGAGGTCTCTACGAGCAGTACTTC. Translated, it gives CASSIEGGLYEQYF.

Only one count was recorded for this clone. The genes are TRBV4-3 and TRBJ2-2, with TRBD2 matching over 15 bases. Germline CDR1 and CDR2: LGHNA and YSLEER. V was clipped by 2 bases and J by 5 bases; unmatched bases: 6. This CDR3 region has 18 residues. CDR3 residues: CASSQTGLAGGRTGELFF. DNA of the CDR3: TGCGCCAGCAGCCAAACTGGACTAGCGGGAGGGCGGACCGGGGAGCTGTTTTTT.

The V and J genes are TRBV11-2 and TRBJ2-7, with 10 positions matching TRBD2. The CDR3 is made up of 15 amino acids. With V trimmed by 2 bases and J by 7 bases, 8 bases remained unmatched. Germline CDR1 and CDR2: SGHAT and FQNNGV. Here the CDR3 reads CASSLSLAGDKEQYF. The CDR3 nucleotides are TGTGCCAGCAGCTTATCCCTAGCGGGAGATAAAGAGCAGTACTTC.

The gene calls are TRBV27 and TRBJ2-7; TRBD2 matches 16 bases. After removal of 5 bases from V and 0 bases from J, the junction contained 4 bases not matched to a gene. CDR3 length: 17 amino acids. The germline gives CDR1 MNHEY, CDR2 SMNVEV (reference sequence). The CDR3, as DNA: TGTGCCAGCAGTCATGGGACTAGCGGGAGGGCCTCCTACGAGCAGTACTTC. As protein: CASSHGTSGRASYEQYF.

The chain combines TRBV30 with TRBJ1-3; 8 nucleotides align to TRBD1. The V segment lost 5 bases and the J segment 0 bases; nucleotides outside the gene matches: 21. The CDR3 loop spans 20 amino acids. The germline CDR1 and CDR2 sequences are GTSNPN and SVGIG (reference sequence). CDR3 sequence (DNA): TGTGCCTGGGGGAGACAGGGGACTCTTCTATATTTAAGCTCTGGAAACACCATATATTTT. Encoded protein: CAWGRQGTLLYLSSGNTIYF.

The chain uses TRBV7-9 and TRBJ1-2; 10 positions match TRBD1. This CDR3 has 15 residues. CDR1 and CDR2 (germline): SEHNR, FQNEAQ (reference sequence). Trimming at V came to 0 bases and at J to 7 bases, leaving 5 bases not matched to a gene. The CDR3 sequence is CASSLADGQGGGYTF. CDR3 nucleotide sequence: TGTGCCAGCAGCTTAGCTGACGGACAGGGGGGTGGCTACACCTTC.

J is TRBJ2-2 and V is TRBV28; a possible D gene is TRBD2 (8 bases). The length of the CDR3 is 16 residues. Trimming shortened V by 5 bases and J by 6 bases, and 19 bases separated the two germline ends. CDR1 is MDHEN and CDR2 is SYDVKM in the germline V gene. This CDR3 reads CASSTPGRGRPGELFF. For the CDR3, the DNA is TGTGCCAGCAGTACACCCGGGAGGGGGCGTCCCGGGGAGCTGTTTTTT.

This chain connects TRBV2 to TRBJ1-1; 7 nucleotides agree with TRBD1. With V trimmed by 6 bases and J by 0 bases, 1 base remained unmatched. Per germline, CDR1 SNHLY and CDR2 FYNNEI. The CDR3 is 13 residues long. CDR3 loop: CASRGQMNTEAFF. Here the CDR3 DNA reads TGTGCCAGCAGGGGACAGATGAACACTGAAGCTTTCTTT. The entire variable domain, with the rest obtained from reference TRBV2 and TRBJ1-1, is as follows: EPEVTQTPSHQVTQMGQEVILRCVPISNHLYFYWYRQILGQKVEFLVSFYNNEISEKSEIFDDQFSVERPDGSNFTLKIRSTKLEDSAMYFCASRGQMNTEAFFGQGTRLTVV.

This clone was counted once. The chain carries TRBV18 and TRBJ1-1, with D maybe TRBD1 (5 bases). The CDR3 has 13 residues. Germline V lookup: CDR1 KGHSH, CDR2 LQKENI. The V end was cut by 2 bases, the J end by 7 bases, with 11 bases between. CDR3 protein: CASSPVRDGEAFF. The CDR3 DNA is TGTGCCAGCTCACCAGTTCGGGACGGTGAAGCTTTCTTT.

The chain has TRBV6-1 and TRBJ1-1; D not certain. CDR1 and CDR2 (germline): MNHNS, SASEGT. There are 12 residues in the CDR3. Trimming removed 7 bases from V and 1 base from J, with 7 bases in between. The CDR3 DNA sequence: TGTGCCAGCATGGTGCAGAACACTGAAGCTTTCTTT. Translation: CASMVQNTEAFF.

The rearrangement joins TRBV7-2 to TRBJ2-6; TRBD2 agrees at 7 bases. V lost 0 bases and J lost 2; bases outside the gene matches: 1. Germline CDR1 is SGHTA and CDR2 is FQGNSA. CDR3 length: 16 residues. The CDR3, as DNA: TGTGCCAGCAGCTTAGCGGCGGGGGCTGGGGCCAACGTCCTGACTTTC. Its translation: CASSLAAGAGANVLTF. Combining the CDR3 with reference TRBV7-2 and TRBJ2-6 gives the whole variable domain GAGVSQSPSNKVTEKGKDVELRCDPISGHTALYWYRQSLGQGLEFLIYFQGNSAPDKSGLPSDRFSAERTGGSVSTLTIQRTQQEDSAVYLCASSLAAGAGANVLTFGAGSRLTVL.

The V and J genes are TRBV7-8 and TRBJ2-2; a weak D match, TRBD2 (5 bases). Trimming removed 1 base at V and 5 bases at J, with 14 bases between. From germline, CDR1 is SGHVS and CDR2 FQNEAQ. This CDR3 contains 16 residues. The DNA for the CDR3 is TGTGCCAGCAGCTTAGAGATGAGGGAGTATACCGGGGAGCTGTTTTTT. It translates to CASSLEMREYTGELFF.

The CDR3 region has the DNA TGTGCCAGTAGCCCGGGGAGGGCTTATGGCTACACCTTC. Amino acid sequence: CASSPGRAYGYTF. The V call is TRBV19, the J call TRBJ1-2, with D hard to call. The germline V and J ends were trimmed by 6 bases and 5 bases, with 13 bases remaining between them. The germline V gene has CDR1 LNHDA and CDR2 SQIVND (reference sequence). The CDR3 loop spans 13 amino acids.

The rearrangement joins TRBV5-8 to TRBJ1-2, with no clear D. Germline V gene lookup returns CDR1 SGHTS and CDR2 YDEGEE. The CDR3 consists of 13 residues. The V end was cut by 7 bases, the J end by 0 bases, with 10 bases between. The CDR3: CASPNTANYGYTF. CDR3 sequence (DNA): TGTGCCAGCCCGAATACGGCTAACTATGGCTACACCTTC.

The CDR3 reads CASTIQNYGYTF. The CDR3 nucleotides read TGTGCCAGCACCATACAGAACTATGGCTACACCTTC. The chain uses TRBV5-6 and TRBJ1-2; no clear D gene. Trimming left V 6 bases short and J 2 bases short, with 8 bases between. CDR3 length: 12 residues. CDR1 is SGHDT and CDR2 is YYEEEE in the germline V gene.

The V call is TRBV27, the J call TRBJ1-5, with a weak D call TRBD1 (5 bases). Trimming took 2 bases from V and 0 from J, leaving 11 bases between them. This CDR3 comprises 16 residues. CDR1 and CDR2 (germline): MNHEY, SMNVEV (reference sequence). The CDR3 region is CASSLRDPNSNQPQHF. The CDR3 DNA is TGTGCCAGCAGTTTACGGGACCCTAATAGCAATCAGCCCCAGCATTTT.

The chain recombines TRBV29-1 with TRBJ2-3; 7 bases match TRBD1. CDR3 length equals 14 residues. Germline trimming cut 5 bases from V and 5 bases from J; bases unmatched to any gene: 10. Per the germline V gene, CDR1 is SQVTM and CDR2 is ANQGSEA. The CDR3 region has the DNA TGCAGCGTTCCGACAGGGTCTAGGGTAGATACGCAGTATTTT. Its protein is CSVPTGSRVDTQYF.

The chain joins TRBV29-1 to TRBJ1-5; D perhaps matches TRBD1 (5 bases). Germline V gives CDR1 SQVTM, CDR2 ANQGSEA. V lost 6 bases to trimming and J lost 0 bases, with 12 bases between them. The CDR3 sequence is 14 residues long. CDR3 region: CSVGGGDSNQPQHF. The CDR3 nucleotides read TGCAGCGTGGGAGGAGGGGATAGCAATCAGCCCCAGCATTTT.

The chain joins TRBV7-9 to TRBJ2-2; D unresolved. Between the trimmed V and J ends, which lost 3 bases and 6 bases, there was a span of 5 bases. In germline, CDR1 is SEHNR, CDR2 FQNEAQ (reference sequence). This CDR3 is built from 12 residues. The CDR3, as DNA: TGTGCCAGCAGCTTTTGGGCCGGGGAGCTGTTTTTT. Its protein is CASSFWAGELFF.

The chain carries TRBV7-2 and TRBJ1-1, with 8 bases aligning to TRBD1. The V gene's germline CDR1 is SGHTA and CDR2 FQGNSA. The J segment lost 4 bases and the V segment lost 5 bases, leaving 6 bases of the junction unmatched. The CDR3 has 14 amino acids. The CDR3 is CASSASGGGTEAFF. DNA for the CDR3: TGTGCCAGCAGCGCCTCAGGGGGCGGCACTGAAGCTTTCTTT.

V is TRBV10-1 and J is TRBJ1-2; 9 nucleotides line up with TRBD1. The J segment lost 4 bases and the V segment lost 4 bases, leaving 4 bases of the junction unmatched. The CDR3 spans 14 residues. Germline-derived CDR1 and CDR2 are WNHNN and SYGVQD (reference sequence). The CDR3 DNA follows: TGCGCCAGCAGTGGGGGGACAGGGACCTATGGCTACACCTTC. Its protein product is CASSGGTGTYGYTF.

The chain has TRBV18 and TRBJ2-3, with 14 bases lining up with TRBD2. In germline, CDR1 is KGHSH, CDR2 LQKENI. This CDR3 has 16 residues. V shed 3 bases, J shed 4 bases, and the junction held 3 bases outside the gene matches. CDR3 sequence (DNA): TGTGCCAGCTCACCCCAGACTAGCGGGAGGGCAGATACGCAGTATTTT. Its translation: CASSPQTSGRADTQYF.

The CDR3 nucleotides read TGTGCCAGCAGTTTCCCCCAGGGTGAAGCTTTCTTT. Encoded protein: CASSFPQGEAFF. V and J are TRBV28 and TRBJ1-1, with D possibly matching TRBD1 (5 bases). V lost 3 bases to trimming and J lost 7 bases, with 9 bases between them. Germline CDR1 is MDHEN and CDR2 is SYDVKM. This CDR3 comprises 12 residues. The whole variable domain, remainder taken from reference TRBV28 and TRBJ1-1, is DVKVTQSSRYLVKRTGEKVFLECVQDMDHENMFWYRQDPGLGLRLIYFSYDVKMKEKGDIPEGYSVSREKKERFSLILESASTNQTSMYLCASSFPQGEAFFGQGTRLTVV.